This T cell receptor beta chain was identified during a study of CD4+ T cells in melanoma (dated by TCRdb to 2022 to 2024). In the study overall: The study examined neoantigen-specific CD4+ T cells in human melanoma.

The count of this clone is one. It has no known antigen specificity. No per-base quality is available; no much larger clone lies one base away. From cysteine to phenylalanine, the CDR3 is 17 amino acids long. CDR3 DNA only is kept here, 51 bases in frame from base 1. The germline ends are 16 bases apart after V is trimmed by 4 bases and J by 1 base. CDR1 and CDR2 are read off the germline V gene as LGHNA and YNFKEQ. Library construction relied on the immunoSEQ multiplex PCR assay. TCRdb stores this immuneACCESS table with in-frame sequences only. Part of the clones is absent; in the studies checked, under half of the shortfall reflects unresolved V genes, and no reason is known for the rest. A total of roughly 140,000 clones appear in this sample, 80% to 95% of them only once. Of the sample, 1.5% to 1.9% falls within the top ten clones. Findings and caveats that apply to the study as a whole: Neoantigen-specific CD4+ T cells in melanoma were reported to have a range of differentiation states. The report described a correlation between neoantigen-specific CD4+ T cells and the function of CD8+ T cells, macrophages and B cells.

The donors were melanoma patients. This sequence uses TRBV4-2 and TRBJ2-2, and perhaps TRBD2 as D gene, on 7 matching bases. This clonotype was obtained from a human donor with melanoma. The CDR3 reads CASSRSRGGMNTGELFF. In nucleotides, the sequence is TGTGCCAGCAGCCGATCAAGGGGGGGCATGAACACCGGGGAGCTGTTTTTT.